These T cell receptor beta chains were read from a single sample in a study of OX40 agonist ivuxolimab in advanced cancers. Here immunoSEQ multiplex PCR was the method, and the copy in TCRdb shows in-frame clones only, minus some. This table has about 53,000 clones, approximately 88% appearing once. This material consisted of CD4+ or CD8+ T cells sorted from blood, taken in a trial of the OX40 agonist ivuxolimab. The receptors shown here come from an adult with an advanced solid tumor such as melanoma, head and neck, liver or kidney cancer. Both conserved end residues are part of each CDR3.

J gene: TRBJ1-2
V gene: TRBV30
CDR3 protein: CAAAPQYGYTF

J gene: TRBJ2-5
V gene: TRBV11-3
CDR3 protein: CASSLAGVETQYF

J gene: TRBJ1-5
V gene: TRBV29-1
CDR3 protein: CSVGGGSFSNQPQHF

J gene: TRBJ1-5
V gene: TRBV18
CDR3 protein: CASSPMAPGPSNQPQHF

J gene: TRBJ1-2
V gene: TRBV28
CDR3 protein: CASSSTPGRINYGYTF

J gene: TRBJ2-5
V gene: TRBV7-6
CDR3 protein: CASSLIPGQGGQETQYF

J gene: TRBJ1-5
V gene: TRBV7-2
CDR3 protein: CASSAVGQVFNQPQHF

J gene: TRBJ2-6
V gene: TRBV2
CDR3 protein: CASNPTGFGANVLTF

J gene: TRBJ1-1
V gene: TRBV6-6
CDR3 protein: CASSYADRLNTEAFF

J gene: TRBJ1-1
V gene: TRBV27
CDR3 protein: CASSFTGAGGSGGTEAFF

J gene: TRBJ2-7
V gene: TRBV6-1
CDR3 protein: CASSVSQGGGGYEQYF

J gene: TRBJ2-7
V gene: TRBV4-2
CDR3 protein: CASSQDPRVYEQYF

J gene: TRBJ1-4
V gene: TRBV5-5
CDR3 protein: CASSLAGQYNEKLFF

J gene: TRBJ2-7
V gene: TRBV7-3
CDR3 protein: CASTIPPADEQYF

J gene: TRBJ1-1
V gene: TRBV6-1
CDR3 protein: CASSVNSWTEAFF

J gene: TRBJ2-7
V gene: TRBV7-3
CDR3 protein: CASSRRDRGVYEQYF

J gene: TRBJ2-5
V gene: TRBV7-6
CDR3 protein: CASSLGARSPGQETQYF

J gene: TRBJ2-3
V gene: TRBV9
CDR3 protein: CASSVGTTKSTDTQYF

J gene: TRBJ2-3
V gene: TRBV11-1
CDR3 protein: CASSLPVLDTQYF

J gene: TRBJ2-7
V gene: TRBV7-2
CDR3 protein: CASSPPGAPSLGQYF

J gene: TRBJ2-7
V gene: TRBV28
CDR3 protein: CASSLTGQPYEQYF

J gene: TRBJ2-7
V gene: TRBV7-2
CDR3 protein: CASSPDRGYEQYF

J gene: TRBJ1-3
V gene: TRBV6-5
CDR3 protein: CASSYSVSGNTIYF

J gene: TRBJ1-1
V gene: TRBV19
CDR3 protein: CASSTDRGTEAFF

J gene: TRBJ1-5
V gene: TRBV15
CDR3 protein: CATSNVARARQPQHF

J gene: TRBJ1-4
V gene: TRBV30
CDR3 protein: CAWSVTAVEKLFF

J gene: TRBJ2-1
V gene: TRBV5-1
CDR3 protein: CASSLAFFDEQFF

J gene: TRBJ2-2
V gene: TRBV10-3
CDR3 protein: CAISELSGRVPGELFF

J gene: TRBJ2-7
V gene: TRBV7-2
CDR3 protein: CASSNTGSSYEQYF